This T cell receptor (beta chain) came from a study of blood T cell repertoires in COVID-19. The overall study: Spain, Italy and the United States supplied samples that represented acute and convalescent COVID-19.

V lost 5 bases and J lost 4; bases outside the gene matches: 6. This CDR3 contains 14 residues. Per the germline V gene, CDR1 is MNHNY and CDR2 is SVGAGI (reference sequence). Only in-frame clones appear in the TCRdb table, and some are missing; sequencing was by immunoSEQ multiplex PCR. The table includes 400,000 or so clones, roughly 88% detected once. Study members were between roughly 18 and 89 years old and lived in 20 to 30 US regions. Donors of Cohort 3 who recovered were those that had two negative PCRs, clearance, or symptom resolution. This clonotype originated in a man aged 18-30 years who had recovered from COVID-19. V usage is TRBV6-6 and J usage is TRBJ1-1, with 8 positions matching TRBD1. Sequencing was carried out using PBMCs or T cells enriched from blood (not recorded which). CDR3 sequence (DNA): TGTGCCAGCAGTCGGACAGGGTCCGGCACTGAAGCTTTCTTT. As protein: CASSRTGSGTEAFF.